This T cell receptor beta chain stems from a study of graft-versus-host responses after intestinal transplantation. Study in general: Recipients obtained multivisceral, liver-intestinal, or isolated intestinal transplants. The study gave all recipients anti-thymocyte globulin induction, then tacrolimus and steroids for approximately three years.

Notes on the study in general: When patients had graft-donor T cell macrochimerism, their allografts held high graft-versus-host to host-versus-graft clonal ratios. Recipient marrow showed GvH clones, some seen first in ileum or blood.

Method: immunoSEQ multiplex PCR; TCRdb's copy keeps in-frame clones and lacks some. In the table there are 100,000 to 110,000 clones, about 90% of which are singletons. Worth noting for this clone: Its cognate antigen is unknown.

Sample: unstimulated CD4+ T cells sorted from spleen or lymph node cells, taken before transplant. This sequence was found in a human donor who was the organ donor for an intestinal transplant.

The CDR3 DNA is TGTGCCAGTCGAAGGACTAGCGGGACAGATACGCAGTATTTT. Translating gives CASRRTSGTDTQYF. This chain links TRBV27 with TRBJ2-3; 11 bases map to TRBD2. Germline CDR1 reads MNHEY; CDR2 reads SMNVEV (reference sequence). V lost 9 bases to trimming and J lost 3 bases; unmatched junction nucleotides: 5. The CDR3 extends over 14 amino acids.